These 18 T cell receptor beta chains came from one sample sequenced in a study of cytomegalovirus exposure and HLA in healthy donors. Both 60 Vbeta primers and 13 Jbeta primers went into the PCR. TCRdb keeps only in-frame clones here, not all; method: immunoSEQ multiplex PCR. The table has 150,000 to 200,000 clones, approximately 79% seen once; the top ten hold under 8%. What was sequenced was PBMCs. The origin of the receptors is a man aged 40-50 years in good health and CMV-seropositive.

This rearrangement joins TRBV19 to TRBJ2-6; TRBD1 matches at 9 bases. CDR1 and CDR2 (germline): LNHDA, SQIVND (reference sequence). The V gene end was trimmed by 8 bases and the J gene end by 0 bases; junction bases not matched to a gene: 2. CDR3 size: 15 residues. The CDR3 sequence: CASGQGPSGANVLTF. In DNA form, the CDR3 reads TGTGCCAGTGGACAGGGGCCCTCTGGGGCCAACGTCCTGACTTTC.

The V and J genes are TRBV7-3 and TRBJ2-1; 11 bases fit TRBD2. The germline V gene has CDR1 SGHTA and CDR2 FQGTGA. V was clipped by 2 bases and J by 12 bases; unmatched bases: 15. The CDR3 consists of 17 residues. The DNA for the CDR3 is TGTGCCAGCAGCTTAGGGGCTAGCGGGGGGTCCCCGGGGGGGCAGTTCTTC. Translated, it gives CASSLGASGGSPGGQFF.

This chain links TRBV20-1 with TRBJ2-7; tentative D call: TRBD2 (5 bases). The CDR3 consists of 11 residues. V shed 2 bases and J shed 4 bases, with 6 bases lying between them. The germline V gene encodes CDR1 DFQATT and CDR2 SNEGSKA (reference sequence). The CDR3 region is CSARSGYEQYF. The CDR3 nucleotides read TGCAGTGCTAGAAGCGGTTACGAGCAGTACTTC.

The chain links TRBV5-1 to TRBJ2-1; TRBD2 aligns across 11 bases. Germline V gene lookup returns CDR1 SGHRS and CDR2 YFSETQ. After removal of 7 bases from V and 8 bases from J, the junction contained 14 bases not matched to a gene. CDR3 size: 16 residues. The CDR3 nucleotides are TGCGCCAGCGGGACACGACTAGCGGGAAATGGCGATGAGCAGTTCTTC. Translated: CASGTRLAGNGDEQFF.

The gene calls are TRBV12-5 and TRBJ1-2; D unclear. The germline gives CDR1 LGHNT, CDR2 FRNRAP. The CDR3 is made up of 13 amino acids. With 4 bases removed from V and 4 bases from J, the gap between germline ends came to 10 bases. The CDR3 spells CASGSAWSYGYTF. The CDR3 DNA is TGTGCTAGTGGTTCCGCCTGGAGCTATGGCTACACCTTC.

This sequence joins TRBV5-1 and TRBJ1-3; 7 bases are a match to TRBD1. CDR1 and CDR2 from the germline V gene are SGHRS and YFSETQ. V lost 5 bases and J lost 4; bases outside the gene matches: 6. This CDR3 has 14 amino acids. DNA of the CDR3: TGCGCCAGCAGGTTCGAAGGGGGCGGAAACACCATATATTTT. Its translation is CASRFEGGGNTIYF.

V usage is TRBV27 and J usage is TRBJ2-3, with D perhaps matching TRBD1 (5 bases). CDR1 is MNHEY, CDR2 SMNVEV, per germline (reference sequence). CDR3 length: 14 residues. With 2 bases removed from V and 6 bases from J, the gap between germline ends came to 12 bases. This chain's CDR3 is CASSLGRVYDTQYF. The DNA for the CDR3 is TGTGCCAGCAGTTTAGGCAGGGTTTACGATACGCAGTATTTT.

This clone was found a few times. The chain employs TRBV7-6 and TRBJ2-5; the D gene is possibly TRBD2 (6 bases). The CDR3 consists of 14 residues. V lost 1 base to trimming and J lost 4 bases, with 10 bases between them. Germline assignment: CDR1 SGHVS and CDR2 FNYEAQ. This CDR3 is CASSLVGRRETQYF. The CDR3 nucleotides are TGTGCCAGCAGCTTAGTAGGGAGGCGAGAGACCCAGTACTTC.

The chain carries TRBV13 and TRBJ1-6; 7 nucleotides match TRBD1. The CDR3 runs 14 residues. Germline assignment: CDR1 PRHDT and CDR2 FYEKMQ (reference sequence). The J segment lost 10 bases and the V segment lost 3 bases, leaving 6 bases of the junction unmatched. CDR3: CASSLRQGNSPLHF. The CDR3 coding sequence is TGTGCCAGCAGCTTGAGACAGGGTAACTCACCCCTCCACTTT.

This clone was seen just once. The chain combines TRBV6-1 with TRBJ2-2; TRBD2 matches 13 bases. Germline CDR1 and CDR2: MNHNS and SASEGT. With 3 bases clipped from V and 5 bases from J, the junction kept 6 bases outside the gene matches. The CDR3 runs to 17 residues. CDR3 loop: CASSDGLAGARTGELFF. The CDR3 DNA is TGTGCCAGCAGTGACGGACTAGCGGGAGCTCGGACCGGGGAGCTGTTTTTT.

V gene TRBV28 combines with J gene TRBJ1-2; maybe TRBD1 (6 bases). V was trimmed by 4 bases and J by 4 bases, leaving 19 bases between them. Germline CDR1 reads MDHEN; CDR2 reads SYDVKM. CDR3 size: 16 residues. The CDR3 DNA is TGTGCCAGCAGTTCCCGGGGGGGGGCAACTCCCTATGGCTACACCTTC. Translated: CASSSRGGATPYGYTF.

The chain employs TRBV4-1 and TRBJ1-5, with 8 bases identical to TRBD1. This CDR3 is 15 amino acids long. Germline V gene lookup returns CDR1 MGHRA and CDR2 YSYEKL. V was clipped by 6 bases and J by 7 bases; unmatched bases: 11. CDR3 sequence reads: CASSPTGGSNQPQHF. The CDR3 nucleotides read TGCGCCAGCAGTCCTACAGGGGGAAGTAACCAGCCCCAGCATTTT.

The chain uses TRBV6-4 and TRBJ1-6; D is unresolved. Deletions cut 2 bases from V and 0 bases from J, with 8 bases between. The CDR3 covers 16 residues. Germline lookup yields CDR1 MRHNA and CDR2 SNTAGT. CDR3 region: CASSDRESSYNSPLHF. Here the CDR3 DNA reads TGTGCCAGCAGTGACAGGGAGAGCTCCTATAATTCACCCCTCCACTTT.

DNA for the CDR3: TGTGCCAGCAGCTTAACGGAGGGTGTGAGGACCCAGTACTTC. Residues: CASSLTEGVRTQYF. This chain uses TRBV7-8 with TRBJ2-5, with D possibly being TRBD2 (6 bases). CDR1 is SGHVS, CDR2 FQNEAQ, per germline. V lost 2 bases, J lost 7 bases, and 14 bases lay in between. This CDR3 is built from 14 residues.

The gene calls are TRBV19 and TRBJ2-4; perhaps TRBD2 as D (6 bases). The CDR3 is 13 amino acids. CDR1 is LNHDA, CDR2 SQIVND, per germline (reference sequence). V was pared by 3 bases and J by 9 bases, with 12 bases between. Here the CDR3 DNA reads TGTGCCAGTAGTATGGACGGGGGACCCATTCAGTACTTC. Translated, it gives CASSMDGGPIQYF. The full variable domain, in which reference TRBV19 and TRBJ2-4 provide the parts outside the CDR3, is DGGITQSPKYLFRKEGQNVTLSCEQNLNHDAMYWYRQDPGQGLRLIYYSQIVNDFQKGDIAEGYSVSREKKESFPLTVTSAQKNPTAFYLCASSMDGGPIQYFGAGTRLSVL.

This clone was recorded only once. The CDR3 region is CASSFRSDQPQHF. CDR3 coding DNA: TGTGCCAGCAGCTTTAGGAGCGATCAGCCCCAGCATTTT. This rearrangement joins TRBV7-2 to TRBJ1-5, with D unclear. The germline CDR1 and CDR2 sequences are SGHTA and FQGNSA. Trimming removed 3 bases at V and 5 bases at J, with 8 bases between. The CDR3 has 13 amino acids.

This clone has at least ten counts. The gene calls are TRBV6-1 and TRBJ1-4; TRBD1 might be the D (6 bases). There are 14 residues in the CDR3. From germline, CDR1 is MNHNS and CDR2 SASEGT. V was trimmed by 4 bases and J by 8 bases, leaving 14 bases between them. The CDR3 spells CASSGTGYGEKLFF. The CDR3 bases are TGTGCCAGCAGTGGAACAGGGTACGGGGAAAAACTGTTTTTT.

In DNA form, the CDR3 reads TGTGCCAGCAGCTCCACTAATCAGCCCCAGCATTTT. Amino acids: CASSSTNQPQHF. The chain has TRBV9 and TRBJ1-5; D is undetermined. CDR1 SGDLS and CDR2 YYNGEE come from the germline V gene. Deletions cut 4 bases from V and 4 bases from J, with 6 bases between. The CDR3 contains 12 residues.